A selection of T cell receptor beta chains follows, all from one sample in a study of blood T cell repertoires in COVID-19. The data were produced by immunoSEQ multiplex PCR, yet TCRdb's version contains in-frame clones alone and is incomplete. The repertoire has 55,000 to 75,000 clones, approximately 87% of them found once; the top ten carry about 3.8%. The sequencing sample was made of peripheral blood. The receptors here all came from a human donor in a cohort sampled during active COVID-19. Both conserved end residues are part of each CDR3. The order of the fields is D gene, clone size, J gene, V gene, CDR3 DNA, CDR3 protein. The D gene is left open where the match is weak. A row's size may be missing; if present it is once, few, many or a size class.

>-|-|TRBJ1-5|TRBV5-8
TGTGCCAGCAGCTCTCGCCCCTTGATTTTTCCAGGCAGCAATCAGCCCCAGCATTTT
CASSSRPLIFPGSNQPQHF
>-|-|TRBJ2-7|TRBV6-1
TGTGCCAGCAGTGACAGAGGATACGAGCAGTACTTC
CASSDRGYEQYF
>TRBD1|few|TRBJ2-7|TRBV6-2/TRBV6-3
TGTGCCAGCAGTTACTCGAAGGGGACAGCCTACGAGCAGTACTTC
CASSYSKGTAYEQYF
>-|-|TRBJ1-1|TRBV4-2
TGTGCCAGCAGCCAAGATGGAGGGCCTTCAAGTTTCACTGAAGCTTTCTTT
CASSQDGGPSSFTEAFF
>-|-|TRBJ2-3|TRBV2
TGTGCCAGCAGTGAAGAGGTAGGACTAGGGACACCCGCGGCAGATACGCAGTATTTT
CASSEEVGLGTPAADTQYF
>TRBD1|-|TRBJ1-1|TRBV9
TGTGCCAGCAGCGTAGCCGACAGGGGCTGGGGGACTGAAGCTTTCTTT
CASSVADRGWGTEAFF
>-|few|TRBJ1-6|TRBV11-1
TGTGCCAGCAGCTTAGACTCCAATTCACCCCTCCACTTT
CASSLDSNSPLHF
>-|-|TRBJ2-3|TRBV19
TGTGCCAGTAGTATAGATCTAAGACCGACTAGCACAGATACGCAGTATTTT
CASSIDLRPTSTDTQYF
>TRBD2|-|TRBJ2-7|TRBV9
TGTGCCAGCAGCCCCGGGACTAGCGGGGAATACGAGCAGTACTTC
CASSPGTSGEYEQYF
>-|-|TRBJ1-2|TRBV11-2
TGTGCCAGCAGCTTAGATCGGGATGGCGGGGCTCCTAACTATGGCTACACCTTC
CASSLDRDGGAPNYGYTF
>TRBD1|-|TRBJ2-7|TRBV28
TGTGCCAGCAGTTTGGGGCTCGGGACAGGTTCCTACGAGCAGTACTTC
CASSLGLGTGSYEQYF
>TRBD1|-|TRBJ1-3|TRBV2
TGTGCCAGCTTAAGGACAGGGACTGGAAACACCATATATTTT
CASLRTGTGNTIYF
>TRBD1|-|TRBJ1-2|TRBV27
TGTGCCAGCAGGTGGGACAGGAACCAGGGGTATGGCTACACCTTC
CASRWDRNQGYGYTF
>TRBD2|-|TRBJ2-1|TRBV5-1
TGCGCCAGCAGCGAGAGAGGCGGGAGCTCCTACAATGAGCAGTTCTTC
CASSERGGSSYNEQFF
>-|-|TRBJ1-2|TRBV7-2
TGTGCCAGCAGACCTGGGGCTGGAGAGTATGGCTACACCTTC
CASRPGAGEYGYTF
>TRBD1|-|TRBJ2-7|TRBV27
TGTGCCAGCAGTTGGACAGGGCTGTCAACCTACGAGCAGTACTTC
CASSWTGLSTYEQYF
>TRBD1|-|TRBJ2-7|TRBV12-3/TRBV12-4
TGTGCCAGCAAACGGACAGGAACCTACGAGCAGTACTTC
CASKRTGTYEQYF
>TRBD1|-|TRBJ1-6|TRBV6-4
TGTGCCAGCAGTGTCTCAGGGGGCAATTCACCCCTCCACTTT
CASSVSGGNSPLHF
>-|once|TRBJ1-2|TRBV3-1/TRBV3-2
TGTGCCAACAACGGGATCTATGGCTACACCTTC
CANNGIYGYTF
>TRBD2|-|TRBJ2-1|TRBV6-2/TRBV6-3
TGTGCCAGCAGTTACTCCGGGACTAGCCTTGTTGAGCAGTTCTTC
CASSYSGTSLVEQFF
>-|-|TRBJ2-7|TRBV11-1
TGTGCCAGCAGCCCGGGACAAACCTACGAGCAGTACTTC
CASSPGQTYEQYF
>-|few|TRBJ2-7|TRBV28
TGTGCCAGCAGTCTACCATTACAGGGCTACGAGCAGTACTTC
CASSLPLQGYEQYF
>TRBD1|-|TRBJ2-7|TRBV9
TGTGCCAGCAGCGTAGCCGGACAGGGCCCCTACGAGCAGTACTTC
CASSVAGQGPYEQYF
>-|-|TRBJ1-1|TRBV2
TGTGCCAGCAGTGGAACAGGATCCCTAGGGAACACTGAAGCTTTCTTT
CASSGTGSLGNTEAFF
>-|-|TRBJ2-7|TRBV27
TGTGCCAGCAGCTACCAGGTGGGTTACGAGCAGTACTTC
CASSYQVGYEQYF
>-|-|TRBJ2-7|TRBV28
TGTGCCAGCAGTCCACCCCGGGGATCCTACGAGCAGTACTTC
CASSPPRGSYEQYF
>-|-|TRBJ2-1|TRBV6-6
TGTGCCAGCAGTAGATCAAGGAGGGACAGACCATACAATGAGCAGTTCTTC
CASSRSRRDRPYNEQFF
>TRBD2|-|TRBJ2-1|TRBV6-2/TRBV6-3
TGTGCCAGCAGTCCGCTGGAAGGGACTAGCGGGAGGCTAGGGTACAATGAGCAGTTCTTC
CASSPLEGTSGRLGYNEQFF
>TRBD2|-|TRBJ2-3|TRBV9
TGTGCCAGCAGCGTAGCTAGCGGGGGGGCCACAGATACGCAGTATTTT
CASSVASGGATDTQYF
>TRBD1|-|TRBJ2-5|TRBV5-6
TGTGCCAGCAGCTCTGAGCACAGGGGGCGCGCCCAAGAGACCCAGTACTTC
CASSSEHRGRAQETQYF
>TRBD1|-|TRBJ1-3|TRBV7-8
TGTGCCAGCAGCCTATACGGGGTCCGTACAGGGGCAAACACCATATATTTT
CASSLYGVRTGANTIYF
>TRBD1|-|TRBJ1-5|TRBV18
TGTGCCAGCTCACCTCTCGACAGGGGGAAAGAGCAGCCCCAGCATTTT
CASSPLDRGKEQPQHF
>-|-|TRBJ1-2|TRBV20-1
TGCAGTGCTAGCGCGGATGGCTACACCTTC
CSASADGYTF
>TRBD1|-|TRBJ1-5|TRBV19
TGTGCCAGTAGTGTAAGACAGGGGTATAGCAATCAGCCCCAGCATTTT
CASSVRQGYSNQPQHF
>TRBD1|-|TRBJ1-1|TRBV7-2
TGTGCCAGCAGCTCCAGGGGGTGGACTGAAGCTTTCTTT
CASSSRGWTEAFF
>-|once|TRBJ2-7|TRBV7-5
TGTGCCAGAAGCTCAGACTACTACGAGCAGTACTTC
CARSSDYYEQYF
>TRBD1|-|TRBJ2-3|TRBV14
TGTGCCAGCAGCGGACGGACAGGGGGCTTGGATACGCAGTATTTT
CASSGRTGGLDTQYF
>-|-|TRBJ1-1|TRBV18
TGTGCCAGCTCACCACTCGGACAGCGGACTGAAGCTTTCTTT
CASSPLGQRTEAFF
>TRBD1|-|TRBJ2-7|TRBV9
TGTGCCAGCAGCGCTCTACAGGGGGCCGAGCAGTACTTC
CASSALQGAEQYF
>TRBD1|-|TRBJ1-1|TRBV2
TGTGCCAGCAGTGAAGGGACAGGGACTAATGAAGCTTTCTTT
CASSEGTGTNEAFF
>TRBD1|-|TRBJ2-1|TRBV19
TGTGCCAGCCCCCCGCCCGGACAGGGGGGGATTGAACGCTCCTACAATGAGCAGTTCTTC
CASPPPGQGGIERSYNEQFF
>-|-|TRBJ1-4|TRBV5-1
TGCGCCAGCAGCCCACGACAGTCTGAAAAACTGTTTTTT
CASSPRQSEKLFF